Listed here are 20 T cell receptor beta chains from one sample, sequenced in a study of cytomegalovirus exposure and HLA in healthy donors. PCR employed 60 Vbeta and 13 Jbeta primers. Assay: immunoSEQ multiplex PCR; the TCRdb copy retains only in-frame clones and omits some. This sample's table reports tens of thousands of clones. Sequencing was carried out using PBMCs. Receptors were obtained from a male donor in good health and CMV-seropositive.

This sequence joins TRBV7-8 and TRBJ1-2, with D perhaps TRBD1 (6 bases). The V and J ends lost 5 bases and 5 bases respectively, with 15 bases between them. Germline values: CDR1 SGHVS, CDR2 FQNEAQ. The CDR3 sequence is 14 residues long. As DNA, the CDR3 is TGTGCCAGCAGCCCTCGGACAGTGTTATATGGCTACACCTTC. The encoded protein is CASSPRTVLYGYTF.

The chain recombines TRBV2 with TRBJ2-7; 8 bases map to TRBD1. Germline V gene data show CDR1 as SNHLY and CDR2 as FYNNEI. The length of the CDR3 is 14 residues. Unmatched junction bases numbered 4, after V lost 4 bases and J lost 2 bases. CDR3 DNA sequence: TGTGCCAGCAGTGGTACAGGGGGGACCTACGAGCAGTACTTC. Translating gives CASSGTGGTYEQYF. The full variable domain, completed using reference TRBV2 and TRBJ2-7, is EPEVTQTPSHQVTQMGQEVILRCVPISNHLYFYWYRQILGQKVEFLVSFYNNEISEKSEIFDDQFSVERPDGSNFTLKIRSTKLEDSAMYFCASSGTGGTYEQYFGPGTRLTVT.

The rearrangement uses TRBV6-1 and TRBJ2-7; the D is unclear. V lost 6 bases to trimming and J lost 2 bases, with 11 bases between them. Germline loops: CDR1 MNHNS, CDR2 SASEGT. The CDR3 is 13 amino acids. The CDR3 region has the DNA TGTGCCAGCAGAAACACCGGAGCCTACGAGCAGTACTTC. It encodes CASRNTGAYEQYF.

V is TRBV28 and J is TRBJ1-1, with TRBD1 as a possible D gene (6 bases). The germline gives CDR1 MDHEN, CDR2 SYDVKM. The CDR3 totals 14 residues. The V end was cut by 5 bases, the J end by 0 bases, with 10 bases between. CDR3 DNA sequence: TGTGCCAGCAGTCCGGACAGCATGAACACTGAAGCTTTCTTT. Amino acid sequence: CASSPDSMNTEAFF. The entire variable domain, with the rest obtained from reference TRBV28 and TRBJ1-1, is as follows: DVKVTQSSRYLVKRTGEKVFLECVQDMDHENMFWYRQDPGLGLRLIYFSYDVKMKEKGDIPEGYSVSREKKERFSLILESASTNQTSMYLCASSPDSMNTEAFFGQGTRLTVV.

With respect to this clone: This specimen includes other DNA sequences encoding the same CDR3. The rearrangement uses TRBV6-5 and TRBJ1-4; weak D call: TRBD1 (5 bases). CDR1 and CDR2 from the germline V gene are MNHEY and SVGAGI. Trimming shortened V by 6 bases and J by 3 bases, and 8 bases separated the two germline ends. CDR3 length: 13 residues. CDR3 sequence: CASSDRPNEKLFF. The CDR3 DNA follows: TGTGCCAGCAGCGACAGACCTAATGAAAAACTGTTTTTT.

The chain employs TRBV2 and TRBJ1-2; maybe TRBD1 (6 bases). In germline, CDR1 is SNHLY, CDR2 FYNNEI. The CDR3 sequence is 16 residues long. Trimming left V 3 bases short and J 6 bases short, with 20 bases between. CDR3 sequence: CASSDPRQDKTHGYTF. The CDR3 region has the DNA TGTGCCAGCAGTGACCCTCGACAGGATAAAACTCATGGCTACACCTTC.

V usage is TRBV10-2 and J usage is TRBJ2-3; D gene uncertain. V was trimmed by 3 bases and J by 2 bases, leaving 6 bases between them. This CDR3 comprises 13 residues. Germline V lookup: CDR1 WSHSY, CDR2 SAAADI. CDR3: CASSDSITDTQYF. CDR3 bases: TGCGCCAGCAGTGATTCCATCACAGATACGCAGTATTTT.

The chain uses TRBV5-1 and TRBJ2-3, with D uncertain. Germline V gene data show CDR1 as SGHRS and CDR2 as YFSETQ. V lost 2 bases and J lost 1, with 5 bases in between. CDR3 length equals 13 residues. The CDR3 region is CASSFPGTDTQYF. In DNA form, the CDR3 reads TGCGCCAGCAGCTTTCCGGGCACAGATACGCAGTATTTT.

This chain links TRBV29-1 with TRBJ2-7; possible D gene TRBD2, 6 bases. V shed 3 bases and J shed 5 bases, with 17 bases lying between them. The CDR3 spans 14 residues. Germline loops: CDR1 SQVTM, CDR2 ANQGSEA. Written as DNA, the CDR3 is TGCAGCGTTGAGGCTCCGGGACTGTCCCACGAGCAGTACTTC. As protein: CSVEAPGLSHEQYF.

The chain links TRBV12-5 to TRBJ1-1, with 9 bases fitting TRBD1. J lost 2 bases, V lost 5 bases, and 9 bases had no gene match. CDR3 length: 16 residues. Germline values: CDR1 LGHNT, CDR2 FRNRAP. The CDR3 sequence: CASGPGTGRGNTEAFF. For the CDR3, the DNA is TGTGCTAGTGGTCCAGGGACAGGGAGGGGAAACACTGAAGCTTTCTTT. Supplemented by reference TRBV12-5 and TRBJ1-1, the full variable domain reads DARVTQTPRHKVTEMGQEVTMRCQPILGHNTVFWYRQTMMQGLELLAYFRNRAPLDDSGMPKDRFSAEMPDATLATLKIQPSEPRDSAVYFCASGPGTGRGNTEAFFGQGTRLTVV.

V usage is TRBV19 and J usage is TRBJ1-1; D gene uncertain. Germline CDR1 is LNHDA and CDR2 is SQIVND (reference sequence). Trimming shortened V by 2 bases and J by 5 bases, and 9 bases separated the two germline ends. The CDR3 runs 13 residues. The CDR3 reads CASSIRAGTEAFF. The CDR3 nucleotides are TGTGCCAGTAGTATAAGGGCGGGGACTGAAGCTTTCTTT.

The chain couples TRBV28 to TRBJ2-7, with D possibly TRBD2 on 6 matching bases. Per the germline V gene, CDR1 is MDHEN and CDR2 is SYDVKM. Deletions cut 6 bases from V and 3 bases from J, with 12 bases between. CDR3 size: 13 residues. CDR3 bases: TGTGCCAGCAGCCTGACCGGGGGCTACGAGCAGTACTTC. Translating it yields CASSLTGGYEQYF. Full variable domain (remainder filled in from reference TRBV28 and TRBJ2-7): DVKVTQSSRYLVKRTGEKVFLECVQDMDHENMFWYRQDPGLGLRLIYFSYDVKMKEKGDIPEGYSVSREKKERFSLILESASTNQTSMYLCASSLTGGYEQYFGPGTRLTVT.

The genes are TRBV14 and TRBJ2-7; D remains ambiguous. This CDR3 is built from 13 residues. CDR1 and CDR2 from the germline V gene are SGHDN and FVKESK. The germline V and J ends were trimmed by 0 bases and 3 bases, with 6 bases remaining between them. The CDR3 loop reads CASSQDVSYEQYF. In DNA, the CDR3 is TGTGCCAGCAGCCAAGATGTCAGCTACGAGCAGTACTTC.

The chain carries TRBV29-1 and TRBJ2-1, with D tentatively TRBD2 (6 bases). Germline V CDR1 and CDR2: SQVTM, ANQGSEA. Trimming removed 2 bases from V and 8 bases from J, with 22 bases in between. The CDR3 is 16 residues long. This CDR3 is CSVEWGVTDYGYEQFF. Here the CDR3 DNA reads TGCAGCGTTGAATGGGGTGTGACGGACTACGGCTATGAGCAGTTCTTC.

This chain uses TRBV19 with TRBJ1-1; 7 nucleotides agree with TRBD1. The CDR3 totals 13 residues. Germline trimming cut 4 bases from V and 3 bases from J; bases unmatched to any gene: 2. CDR1 and CDR2 from the germline V gene are LNHDA and SQIVND (reference sequence). CDR3 residues: CASSNDRDTEAFF. The CDR3 DNA reads as TGTGCCAGTAGTAATGACAGGGACACTGAAGCTTTCTTT.

V and J are TRBV19 and TRBJ2-7; possible D gene TRBD2, 7 bases. Germline V CDR1 and CDR2: LNHDA, SQIVND (reference sequence). The CDR3 consists of 13 residues. V gave up 4 bases and J gave up 3 bases, with 10 bases separating them. The CDR3 reads CASSKGGDYEQYF. The DNA for the CDR3 is TGTGCCAGTAGTAAAGGGGGGGACTACGAGCAGTACTTC.

The chain uses TRBV2 and TRBJ1-1; 7 bases are shared with TRBD1. V lost 5 bases, J lost 4 bases, and 7 bases stayed unmatched. Germline V CDR1 and CDR2: SNHLY, FYNNEI. The CDR3 extends over 14 amino acids. CDR3 in DNA: TGTGCCAGCAGTCCCCGGACAGGCGGCACTGAAGCTTTCTTT. This translates into CASSPRTGGTEAFF. Combining the CDR3 with reference TRBV2 and TRBJ1-1 gives the whole variable domain EPEVTQTPSHQVTQMGQEVILRCVPISNHLYFYWYRQILGQKVEFLVSFYNNEISEKSEIFDDQFSVERPDGSNFTLKIRSTKLEDSAMYFCASSPRTGGTEAFFGQGTRLTVV.

The chain links TRBV6-4 to TRBJ1-2; D remains ambiguous. The CDR3 is made up of 13 amino acids. Germline V lookup: CDR1 MRHNA, CDR2 SNTAGT. V was shortened by 0 bases and J by 8 bases, with 10 bases between the two germline ends. The CDR3 loop is CASSDSEAGGYTF. The CDR3, as DNA: TGTGCCAGCAGTGACTCCGAGGCCGGGGGCTACACCTTC.

The rearrangement links TRBV28 to TRBJ2-7, with TRBD1 identical over 12 bases. Germline V lookup: CDR1 MDHEN, CDR2 SYDVKM. This CDR3 is built from 15 residues. V shed 2 bases and J 5 bases; nucleotides not matched to a gene: 4. The CDR3 DNA sequence: TGTGCCAGCAGTTTAGGGACAGGGGGCTACAACGAGCAGTACTTC. This gives the protein CASSLGTGGYNEQYF.

V is TRBV30 and J is TRBJ1-2; TRBD1 matches 7 bases. J was trimmed by 4 bases and V by 5 bases; bases with no gene match: 16. Germline V gene sequence: CDR1 GTSNPN, CDR2 SVGIG (reference sequence). This CDR3 region has 16 residues. CDR3 residues: CAWVRATGTFSYGYTF. For the CDR3, the DNA is TGTGCCTGGGTTAGAGCGACAGGGACGTTCAGCTATGGCTACACCTTC. The full variable domain, with the rest looked up from reference TRBV30 and TRBJ1-2, is SQTIHQWPATLVQPVGSPLSLECTVEGTSNPNLYWYRQAAGRGLQLLFYSVGIGQISSEVPQNLSASRPQDRQFILSSKKLLLSDSGFYLCAWVRATGTFSYGYTFGSGTRLTVV.